Shown below are 6 T cell receptor beta chains from a single sample sequenced in a study of cytomegalovirus exposure and HLA in healthy donors. PCR employed 60 Vbeta and 13 Jbeta primers. Assay used: immunoSEQ multiplex PCR; TCRdb lists only in-frame clones, some missing. The sample lists about 120,000 clones, more than 75% occurring once. Sequencing was performed on PBMCs. Every receptor here comes from a man younger than 35 in good health and CMV-seronegative.

V gene TRBV11-1 combines with J gene TRBJ2-4; possible D gene TRBD2, 6 bases. Germline assignment: CDR1 SGHAT and CDR2 FQDESV (reference sequence). The CDR3 has 14 residues. The V and J ends lost 5 bases and 8 bases respectively, with 16 bases between them. The DNA for the CDR3 is TGTGCCAGCAGCCTTATCCCGGGAGCCGACATTCAGTACTTC. It codes for CASSLIPGADIQYF.

This clone was seen once. V and J are TRBV4-1 and TRBJ2-2; D might be TRBD1 (5 bases). There are 15 residues in the CDR3. Germline V gene sequence: CDR1 MGHRA, CDR2 YSYEKL. V was trimmed by 5 bases and J by 3 bases, leaving 13 bases between them. The CDR3 DNA is TGCGCCAGCAGCACACCCACAGGCGACACCGGGGAGCTGTTTTTT. Translating it yields CASSTPTGDTGELFF.

This clone was recorded a few times. The chain recombines TRBV9 with TRBJ2-2; TRBD2 agrees at 9 bases. With V trimmed by 1 base and J by 6 bases, 7 bases remained unmatched. Germline V CDR1 and CDR2: SGDLS, YYNGEE. The CDR3 is 16 amino acids. Here the CDR3 reads CASSVFQAGGPGELFF. CDR3 bases: TGTGCCAGCAGCGTATTCCAGGCGGGGGGGCCCGGGGAGCTGTTTTTT. Full variable domain (outside the CDR3, taken from reference TRBV9 and TRBJ2-2): DSGVTQTPKHLITATGQRVTLRCSPRSGDLSVYWYQQSLDQGLQFLIQYYNGEERAKGNILERFSAQQFPDLHSELNLSSLELGDSALYFCASSVFQAGGPGELFFGEGSRLTVL.

This clone turned up a few times. This chain uses TRBV7-9 with TRBJ1-2, with D unresolved. There are 16 residues in the CDR3. Germline V gene lookup returns CDR1 SEHNR and CDR2 FQNEAQ (reference sequence). Trimming stripped 1 base from V and 3 bases from J, with 15 bases between. The CDR3 DNA is TGTGCCAGCAGCTTAGTAGCCAGCTCCACTCACTATGGCTACACCTTC. Translated, it gives CASSLVASSTHYGYTF.

There are a few counts of this clone. The gene calls are TRBV6-6 and TRBJ1-1; weak D call: TRBD1 (5 bases). The germline V and J ends were trimmed by 7 bases and 6 bases, with 15 bases remaining between them. Germline CDR1 reads MNHNY; CDR2 reads SVGAGI (reference sequence). The CDR3 runs 13 residues. CDR3 in DNA: TGTGCCAGCACTCCTCCGGGGGTCTCTGAAGCTTTCTTT. This codes for CASTPPGVSEAFF.

The chain has TRBV29-1 and TRBJ1-1; D is undetermined. Germline V gives CDR1 SQVTM, CDR2 ANQGSEA. CDR3 size: 12 residues. V dropped 4 bases and J dropped 11 bases, with 17 bases sitting between them. CDR3 sequence reads: CSVGGGQERAFF. The CDR3 DNA reads TGCAGCGTTGGAGGCGGTCAAGAGAGGGCTTTCTTT.